The 29 T cell receptor beta chains in this list originate from one sample, sequenced in a study of blood T cell repertoires in COVID-19. Assay: immunoSEQ multiplex PCR; the TCRdb copy retains only in-frame clones and omits some. Found here are a few hundred thousand clones, around 87% of them singletons; the top ten hold 2.5% to 3.5%. The sequenced material came from peripheral blood. Source of these receptors: a human donor in a cohort sampled during active COVID-19.

The CDR3 DNA sequence: TGTGCCAGCAGTTACTCGACAGGGACCTACGAGCAGTACTTC. Translating gives CASSYSTGTYEQYF. The rearrangement links TRBV6-5 to TRBJ2-7; 7 bases map to TRBD1. The CDR3 contains 14 residues. Germline CDR1 reads MNHEY; CDR2 reads SVGAGI. V was clipped by 0 bases and J by 2 bases; unmatched bases: 1.

This chain links TRBV6-5 with TRBJ1-1; no reliable D call. Germline lookup yields CDR1 MNHEY and CDR2 SVGAGI. CDR3 length: 13 residues. V was trimmed by 7 bases and J by 1 base, leaving 10 bases between them. This chain's CDR3 is CASTLRENTEAFF. DNA for the CDR3: TGTGCCAGCACCCTACGAGAGAACACTGAAGCTTTCTTT.

CDR3 coding DNA: TGTGCCAGCAGTTTAGTCTCCCTTACGGGCAATGAGCAGTTCTTC. The encoded protein is CASSLVSLTGNEQFF. The V call is TRBV28, the J call TRBJ2-1, with D unresolved. Trimming removed 2 bases from V and 6 bases from J, with 14 bases in between. The length of the CDR3 is 15 residues. CDR1 is MDHEN, CDR2 SYDVKM, per germline. Based on the CDR3 plus reference TRBV28 and TRBJ2-1, the full variable domain is DVKVTQSSRYLVKRTGEKVFLECVQDMDHENMFWYRQDPGLGLRLIYFSYDVKMKEKGDIPEGYSVSREKKERFSLILESASTNQTSMYLCASSLVSLTGNEQFFGPGTRLTVL.

The gene calls are TRBV18 and TRBJ2-3, with 8 bases identical to TRBD2. The V gene's germline CDR1 is KGHSH and CDR2 LQKENI. The length of the CDR3 is 17 residues. V lost 2 bases and J lost 4; bases outside the gene matches: 11. CDR3 loop: CASSPGSGREEADTQYF. Here the CDR3 DNA reads TGTGCCAGCTCACCAGGGAGCGGGAGAGAGGAAGCAGATACGCAGTATTTT.

V and J are TRBV19 and TRBJ1-4; D is unclear. Germline CDR1 LNHDA, CDR2 SQIVND (reference sequence). CDR3 length: 13 residues. The V gene lost 4 bases and the J gene lost 2 bases, with 5 bases spanning the gap. The CDR3 region is CASSRRTNEKLFF. As DNA, the CDR3 is TGTGCCAGTAGTAGGAGGACTAATGAAAAACTGTTTTTT. Based on the CDR3 plus reference TRBV19 and TRBJ1-4, the full variable domain is DGGITQSPKYLFRKEGQNVTLSCEQNLNHDAMYWYRQDPGQGLRLIYYSQIVNDFQKGDIAEGYSVSREKKESFPLTVTSAQKNPTAFYLCASSRRTNEKLFFGSGTQLSVL.

The rearrangement links TRBV28 to TRBJ1-1; D gene ambiguous. Germline CDR1 MDHEN, CDR2 SYDVKM. The CDR3 is 13 residues long. Trimming removed 10 bases from V and 3 bases from J, with 15 bases in between. CDR3 residues: CATDPPADTEAFF. DNA for the CDR3: TGTGCCACCGACCCTCCCGCGGACACTGAAGCTTTCTTT.

J is TRBJ1-1 and V is TRBV19; no reliable D call. CDR1 and CDR2 (germline): LNHDA, SQIVND (reference sequence). This CDR3 is 14 amino acids long. The V end lost 1 base, the J end lost 1 base, and 7 bases lay between the germline ends. The CDR3 loop reads CASSIGAGNTEAFF. CDR3 nucleotide sequence: TGTGCCAGTAGTATAGGCGCAGGGAACACTGAAGCTTTCTTT.

The rearrangement links TRBV5-4 to TRBJ1-2; 9 bases fit TRBD1. Germline assignment: CDR1 SGHNT and CDR2 YYREEE (reference sequence). V gave up 2 bases and J gave up 9 bases; unmatched junction bases: 8. CDR3 size: 14 residues. The CDR3 nucleotides are TGTGCCAGCAGCTTTCTTACAGGGGGCGCGAGCTACACCTTC. Amino acids: CASSFLTGGASYTF.

The chain is built from TRBV28 and TRBJ2-2, with 9 bases identical to TRBD2. J gave up 4 bases and V 0 bases, and 0 bases lay outside the gene matches. There are 15 residues in the CDR3. CDR1 and CDR2 (germline): MDHEN, SYDVKM. The DNA for the CDR3 is TGTGCCAGCAGTTTATGGCGGGGGGGCACCGGGGAGCTGTTTTTT. Residues: CASSLWRGGTGELFF. Together with reference TRBV28 and TRBJ2-2, the CDR3 gives the full variable domain: DVKVTQSSRYLVKRTGEKVFLECVQDMDHENMFWYRQDPGLGLRLIYFSYDVKMKEKGDIPEGYSVSREKKERFSLILESASTNQTSMYLCASSLWRGGTGELFFGEGSRLTVL.

This clone was detected only a few times. This sequence joins TRBV6-6 and TRBJ1-5, with D perhaps matching TRBD1 (5 bases). CDR1 and CDR2 from the germline V gene are MNHNY and SVGAGI (reference sequence). The CDR3 is 13 amino acids. V was shortened by 7 bases and J by 5 bases, with 12 bases between the two germline ends. The CDR3 is CASTPGGYQPQHF. Written as DNA, the CDR3 is TGTGCCAGCACCCCCGGGGGGTATCAGCCCCAGCATTTT.

This sequence joins TRBV7-2 and TRBJ2-1; TRBD1 agrees at 9 bases. The V segment lost 3 bases and the J segment 0 bases; nucleotides outside the gene matches: 3. Germline CDR1 is SGHTA and CDR2 is FQGNSA. The CDR3 is made up of 16 amino acids. The CDR3 here is CASSFRDRVSYNEQFF. The CDR3, as DNA: TGTGCCAGCAGCTTCCGGGACAGGGTCTCCTACAATGAGCAGTTCTTC.

A single count supports this clone. The CDR3 DNA sequence: TGTGCCAGCAGTTGGGACAGCGGCGGTGAGCAGTTCTTC. This gives the protein CASSWDSGGEQFF. The chain has TRBV27 and TRBJ2-1, with 7 positions matching TRBD1. The CDR3 contains 13 residues. V was pared by 4 bases and J by 9 bases, with 6 bases of the junction left unmatched. Per germline, CDR1 MNHEY and CDR2 SMNVEV (reference sequence).

The chain uses TRBV27 and TRBJ1-5, with D uncertain. Per the germline V gene, CDR1 is MNHEY and CDR2 is SMNVEV (reference sequence). V lost 3 bases, J lost 2 bases, and 5 bases lay in between. The CDR3 length is 13 residues. This CDR3 is CASSLQGNQPQHF. DNA for the CDR3: TGTGCCAGCAGTTTGCAGGGCAATCAGCCCCAGCATTTT.

This chain connects TRBV5-1 to TRBJ2-7; D is perhaps TRBD1 (7 bases). The V gene lost 4 bases and the J gene lost 7 bases, with 15 bases spanning the gap. Germline CDR1 SGHRS, CDR2 YFSETQ. CDR3 length equals 13 residues. The DNA for the CDR3 is TGCGCCAGCAGCCACAGGGGAGGTAGGGAGCAGTACTTC. Translated, it gives CASSHRGGREQYF.

V is TRBV15 and J is TRBJ2-1; D call uncertain. This CDR3 is built from 13 residues. V was clipped by 1 base and J by 7 bases, with 8 bases between them. Germline V CDR1 and CDR2: LNHNV, YYDKDF (reference sequence). Written as DNA, the CDR3 is TGTGCCACCAGCAGAGTTGAAACAAATGAGCAGTTCTTC. Translating gives CATSRVETNEQFF.

The rearrangement links TRBV5-6 to TRBJ1-2; D possibly corresponds to TRBD1 (5 bases). The germline CDR1 and CDR2 sequences are SGHDT and YYEEEE. There are 14 residues in the CDR3. V was shortened by 2 bases and J by 1 base, with 9 bases between the two germline ends. The CDR3 reads CASSFSTDNYGYTF. For the CDR3, the DNA is TGTGCCAGCAGCTTCTCGACAGATAACTATGGCTACACCTTC.

V and J are TRBV6-4 and TRBJ1-3; 7 positions match TRBD1. CDR1 and CDR2 (germline): MRHNA, SNTAGT. V gave up 6 bases and J gave up 4 bases; unmatched junction bases: 6. There are 14 residues in the CDR3. CDR3 sequence (DNA): TGTGCCAGCAGCCTACAGGGGAGGGGAAACACCATATATTTT. It codes for CASSLQGRGNTIYF.

The rearrangement uses TRBV7-2 and TRBJ1-1, with D hard to call. This CDR3 comprises 13 residues. Germline V CDR1 and CDR2: SGHTA, FQGNSA. V shed 2 bases and J shed 7 bases, with 11 bases lying between them. The CDR3 DNA reads as TGTGCCAGCAGCTTACGGTATGGGCTTGAAGCTTTCTTT. Protein product: CASSLRYGLEAFF.

The chain joins TRBV4-1 to TRBJ2-3, with 8 bases that match TRBD2. CDR3 length: 16 amino acids. With V trimmed by 3 bases and J by 4 bases, 9 bases remained unmatched. Germline CDR1 and CDR2: MGHRA and YSYEKL. The CDR3 region is CASSQWQLAGADTQYF. The CDR3 region has the DNA TGCGCCAGCAGCCAGTGGCAGCTAGCGGGTGCAGATACGCAGTATTTT.

The chain combines TRBV30 with TRBJ1-3, with a possible D match to TRBD1 (5 bases). The V gene's germline CDR1 is GTSNPN and CDR2 SVGIG (reference sequence). CDR3 length equals 14 residues. V lost 5 bases and J 1 base, leaving 12 bases between the germline ends. CDR3 loop: CAWGAGYSGNTIYF. In nucleotides, the CDR3 is TGTGCCTGGGGGGCCGGGTATTCTGGAAACACCATATATTTT.

The V call is TRBV6-4, the J call TRBJ1-1; D unclear. Between the trimmed V and J ends, which lost 3 bases and 1 base, there was a span of 6 bases. The CDR3 is made up of 13 amino acids. CDR1 and CDR2 (germline): MRHNA, SNTAGT. CDR3 bases: TGTGCCAGCAGTGAATTTCGGAACACTGAAGCTTTCTTT. Protein: CASSEFRNTEAFF.

The chain links TRBV7-6 to TRBJ2-7; 8 bases map to TRBD1. The CDR3 is 13 amino acids. Unmatched junction bases numbered 2, after V lost 1 base and J lost 6 bases. Germline-derived CDR1 and CDR2 are SGHVS and FNYEAQ. CDR3 bases: TGTGCCAGCAGCTTAGAGGACAGGGCCGAGCAGTACTTC. This translates into CASSLEDRAEQYF.

The chain is built from TRBV11-1 and TRBJ2-4; 12 nucleotides agree with TRBD1. This CDR3 is built from 15 residues. Germline assignment: CDR1 SGHAT and CDR2 FQDESV (reference sequence). V was clipped by 5 bases and J by 10 bases; unmatched bases: 9. The CDR3 here is CASSLQGTGGPIQYF. The DNA of the CDR3 is TGTGCCAGCAGCCTCCAGGGGACAGGGGGCCCTATTCAGTACTTC.

The rearrangement joins TRBV7-9 to TRBJ1-5, with 9 bases aligning to TRBD1. The CDR3 has 16 residues. V was clipped by 1 base and J by 3 bases; unmatched bases: 4. Germline CDR1 is SEHNR and CDR2 is FQNEAQ (reference sequence). Here the CDR3 reads CASSLGTGAYNQPQHF. The CDR3, as DNA: TGTGCCAGCAGCTTAGGGACAGGGGCCTACAATCAGCCCCAGCATTTT. Complete variable domain (other parts from reference TRBV7-9 and TRBJ1-5): DTGVSQNPRHKITKRGQNVTFRCDPISEHNRLYWYRQTLGQGPEFLTYFQNEAQLEKSRLLSDRFSAERPKGSFSTLEIQRTEQGDSAMYLCASSLGTGAYNQPQHFGDGTRLSIL.

This clone was counted between two and nine times. A read error is likely, as this CDR3 ends without the conserved phenylalanine or tryptophan. The DNA is left out, because the CDR3 cannot be placed on it with certainty; the CDR3 is given as TCRdb lists it. The rearrangement joins TRBV4-1 to TRBJ2-7; TRBD2 is the table's D call and was not checked against the DNA. Looked up from germline, CDR1 is MGHRA and CDR2 is YSYEKL. The length of the CDR3 is 13 amino acids, counting both ends. The CDR3 here is CASSQLPGLAGTL.

This clone was observed a handful of times. This rearrangement joins TRBV3-1 (or the pseudogene TRBV3-2) to TRBJ1-4, with 10 bases identical to TRBD1. This CDR3 comprises 16 residues. In germline, CDR1 is LGHDT, CDR2 YNNKEL (reference sequence). V lost 3 bases to trimming and J lost 6 bases; unmatched junction nucleotides: 7. CDR3 region: CASSHYFGTGDEKLFF. DNA for the CDR3: TGTGCCAGCAGCCACTACTTCGGGACAGGGGATGAAAAACTGTTTTTT.

This clone was recorded a few times. The chain uses TRBV5-3 and TRBJ2-7; the D is unclear. TRBV5-3 is marked as an open reading frame, function uncertain. V gave up 0 bases and J gave up 5 bases, with 6 bases separating them. This CDR3 contains 12 residues. CDR3 sequence: CARSLVNHEQYF. The DNA for the CDR3 is TGTGCCAGAAGCTTGGTTAATCACGAGCAGTACTTC.

This chain connects TRBV9 to TRBJ2-3, with 7 bases that match TRBD2. Germline V lookup: CDR1 SGDLS, CDR2 YYNGEE. The junction had 7 bases not matched to a gene; V was cut back by 4 bases and J by 2 bases. The CDR3 has 15 residues. The CDR3 here is CASSKGDYSTDTQYF. The CDR3 DNA is TGTGCCAGCAGCAAAGGGGACTATTCCACAGATACGCAGTATTTT.

This clone has only one observation. The CDR3 coding sequence is TGTGCCAAACCCGGGACTTTCTGGGGAGAGCAGTACTTC. It codes for CAKPGTFWGEQYF. This chain connects TRBV12-1 to TRBJ2-7; TRBD2, the table's D call, lacks a check against the DNA. TRBV12-1 is a pseudogene segment. This CDR3 contains 13 residues.